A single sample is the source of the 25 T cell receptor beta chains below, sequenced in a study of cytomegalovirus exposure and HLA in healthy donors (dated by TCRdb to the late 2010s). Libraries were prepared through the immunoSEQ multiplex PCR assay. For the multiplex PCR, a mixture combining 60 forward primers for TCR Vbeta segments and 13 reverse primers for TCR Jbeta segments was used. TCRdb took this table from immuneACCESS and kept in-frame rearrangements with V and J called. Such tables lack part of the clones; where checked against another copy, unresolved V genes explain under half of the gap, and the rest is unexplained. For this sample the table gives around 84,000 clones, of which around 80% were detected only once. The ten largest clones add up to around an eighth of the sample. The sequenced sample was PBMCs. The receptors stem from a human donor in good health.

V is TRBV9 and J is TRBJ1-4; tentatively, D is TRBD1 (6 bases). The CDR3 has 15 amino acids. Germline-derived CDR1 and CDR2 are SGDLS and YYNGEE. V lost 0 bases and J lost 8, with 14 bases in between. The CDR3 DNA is TGTGCCAGCAGCGTAGCTACGGGGGGCTGGGAAAAACTGTTTTTT. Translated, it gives CASSVATGGWEKLFF.

CDR3: CASSLRGRTDTQYF. The CDR3 bases are TGTGCCAGCAGCTTACGGGGTCGCACAGATACGCAGTATTTT. This chain connects TRBV13 to TRBJ2-3; D perhaps matches TRBD2 (5 bases). V lost 2 bases and J lost 1, with 7 bases in between. In germline, CDR1 is PRHDT, CDR2 FYEKMQ (reference sequence). The CDR3 totals 14 residues.

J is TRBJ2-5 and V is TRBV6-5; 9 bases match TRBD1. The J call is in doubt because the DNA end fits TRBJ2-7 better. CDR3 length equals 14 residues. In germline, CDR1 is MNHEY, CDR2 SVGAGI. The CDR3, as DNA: TGTGCCAGCAGACACGGACAGGGGACCTACGAGCAGTACTTC. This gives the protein CASRHGQGTYEQYF.

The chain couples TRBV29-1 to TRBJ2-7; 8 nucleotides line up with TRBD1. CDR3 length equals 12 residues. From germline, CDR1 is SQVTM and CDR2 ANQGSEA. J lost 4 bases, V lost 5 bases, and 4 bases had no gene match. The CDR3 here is CSVSQGAYEQYF. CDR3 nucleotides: TGCAGCGTTTCCCAGGGGGCGTACGAGCAGTACTTC.

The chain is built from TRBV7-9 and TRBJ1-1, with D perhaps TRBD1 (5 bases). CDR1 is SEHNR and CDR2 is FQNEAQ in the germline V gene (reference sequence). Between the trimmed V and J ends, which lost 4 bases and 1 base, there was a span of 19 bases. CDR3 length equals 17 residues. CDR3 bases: TGTGCCAGCAGCTCTCAGGGTCGTCCCCAGTCGAACACTGAAGCTTTCTTT. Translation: CASSSQGRPQSNTEAFF.

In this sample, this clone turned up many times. CDR3 protein: CASSRTGTLTEAFF. As DNA, the CDR3 is TGTGCCAGTAGTCGGACAGGCACTCTGACTGAAGCTTTCTTT. The chain combines TRBV19 with TRBJ1-1, with 7 nucleotides matching TRBD1. The V and J ends lost 5 bases and 5 bases, in that order; junction bases with no gene match: 8. The CDR3 has 14 amino acids. The germline V gene has CDR1 LNHDA and CDR2 SQIVND (reference sequence). Complete variable domain (other parts from reference TRBV19 and TRBJ1-1): DGGITQSPKYLFRKEGQNVTLSCEQNLNHDAMYWYRQDPGQGLRLIYYSQIVNDFQKGDIAEGYSVSREKKESFPLTVTSAQKNPTAFYLCASSRTGTLTEAFFGQGTRLTVV.

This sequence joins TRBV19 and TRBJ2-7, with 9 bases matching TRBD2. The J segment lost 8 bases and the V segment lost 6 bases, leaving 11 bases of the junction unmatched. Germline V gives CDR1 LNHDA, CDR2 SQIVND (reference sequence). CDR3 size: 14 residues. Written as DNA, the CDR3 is TGTGCCAGTAGCTCCCCCCTAGGGACTAGCAAGCAGTACTTC. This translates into CASSSPLGTSKQYF.

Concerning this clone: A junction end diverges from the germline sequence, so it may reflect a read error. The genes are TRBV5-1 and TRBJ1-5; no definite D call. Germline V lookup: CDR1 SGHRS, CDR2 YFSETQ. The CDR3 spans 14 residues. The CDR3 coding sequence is TGCGCCAGCAGCTCTGGCGAGGCCAATCAGCCCCAGAATTTT. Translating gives CASSSGEANQPQNF.

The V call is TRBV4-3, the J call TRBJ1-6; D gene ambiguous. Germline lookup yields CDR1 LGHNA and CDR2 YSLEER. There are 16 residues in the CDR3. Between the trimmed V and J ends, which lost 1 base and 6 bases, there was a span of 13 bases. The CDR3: CASSQAQRAPNSPLHF. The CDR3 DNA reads TGCGCCAGCAGCCAAGCACAGCGGGCTCCTAATTCACCCCTCCACTTT.

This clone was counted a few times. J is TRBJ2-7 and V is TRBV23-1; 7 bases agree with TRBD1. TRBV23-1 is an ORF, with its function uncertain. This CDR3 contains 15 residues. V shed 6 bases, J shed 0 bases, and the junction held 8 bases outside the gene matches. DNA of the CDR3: TGCGCCAGCAGCGCACCGGGACAGAGCTCCTACGAGCAGTACTTC. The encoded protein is CASSAPGQSSYEQYF.

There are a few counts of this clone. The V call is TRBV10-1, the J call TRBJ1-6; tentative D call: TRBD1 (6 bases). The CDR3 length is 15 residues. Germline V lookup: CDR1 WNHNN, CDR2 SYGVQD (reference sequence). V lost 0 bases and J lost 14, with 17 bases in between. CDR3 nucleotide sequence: TGCGCCAGCAGTGAGTCGGGACGACTGGGACACTCCCTCCACTTT. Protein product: CASSESGRLGHSLHF.

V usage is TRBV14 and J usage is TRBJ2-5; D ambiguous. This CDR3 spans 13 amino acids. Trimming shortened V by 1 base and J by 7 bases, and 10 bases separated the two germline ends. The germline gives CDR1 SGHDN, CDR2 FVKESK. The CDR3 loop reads CASSQGVSGTQYF. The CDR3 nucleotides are TGTGCCAGCAGCCAAGGGGTATCAGGGACCCAGTACTTC.

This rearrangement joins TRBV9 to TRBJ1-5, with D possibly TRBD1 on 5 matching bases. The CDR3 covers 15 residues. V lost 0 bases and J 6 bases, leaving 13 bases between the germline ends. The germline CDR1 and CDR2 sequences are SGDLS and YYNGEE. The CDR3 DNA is TGTGCCAGCAGCGTAGACTTAGGGGAGGCTCAGCCCCAGCATTTT. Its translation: CASSVDLGEAQPQHF.

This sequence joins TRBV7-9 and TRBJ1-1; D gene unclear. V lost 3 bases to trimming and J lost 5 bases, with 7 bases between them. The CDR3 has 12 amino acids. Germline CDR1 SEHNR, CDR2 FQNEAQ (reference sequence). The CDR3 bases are TGTGCCAGCAGCTTTGGGAGGACTGAAGCTTTCTTT. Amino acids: CASSFGRTEAFF.

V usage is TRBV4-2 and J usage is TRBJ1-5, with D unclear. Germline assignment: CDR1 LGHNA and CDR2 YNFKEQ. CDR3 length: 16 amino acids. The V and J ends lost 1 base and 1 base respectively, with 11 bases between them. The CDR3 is CASSQAERESNQPQHF. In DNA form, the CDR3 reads TGTGCCAGCAGCCAAGCGGAAAGGGAGAGCAATCAGCCCCAGCATTTT.

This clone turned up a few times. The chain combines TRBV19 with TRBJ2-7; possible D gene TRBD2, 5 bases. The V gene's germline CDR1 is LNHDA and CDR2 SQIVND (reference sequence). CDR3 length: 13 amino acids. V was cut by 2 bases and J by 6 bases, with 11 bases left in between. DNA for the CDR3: TGTGCCAGTAGTATAAGTGTCGGGGTCGAGCAGTACTTC. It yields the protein CASSISVGVEQYF.

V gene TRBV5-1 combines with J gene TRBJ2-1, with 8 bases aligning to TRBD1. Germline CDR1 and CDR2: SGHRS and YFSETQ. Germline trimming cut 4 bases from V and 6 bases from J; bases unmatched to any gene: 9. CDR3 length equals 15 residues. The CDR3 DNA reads TGCGCCAGCAGCCACAGGACAGGGCCGGCCAATGAGCAGTTCTTC. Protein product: CASSHRTGPANEQFF.

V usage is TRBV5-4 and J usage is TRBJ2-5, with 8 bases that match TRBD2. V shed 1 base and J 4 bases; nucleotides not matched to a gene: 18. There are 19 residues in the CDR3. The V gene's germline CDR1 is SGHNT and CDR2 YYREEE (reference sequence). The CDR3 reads CASSLLHGVAGTLRETQYF. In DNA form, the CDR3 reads TGTGCCAGCAGCTTGTTGCATGGGGTAGCGGGGACCCTCAGAGAGACCCAGTACTTC. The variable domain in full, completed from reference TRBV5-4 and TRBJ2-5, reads ETGVTQSPTHLIKTRGQQVTLRCSSQSGHNTVSWYQQALGQGPQFIFQYYREEENGRGNFPPRFSGLQFPNYSSELNVNALELDDSALYLCASSLLHGVAGTLRETQYFGPGTRLLVL.

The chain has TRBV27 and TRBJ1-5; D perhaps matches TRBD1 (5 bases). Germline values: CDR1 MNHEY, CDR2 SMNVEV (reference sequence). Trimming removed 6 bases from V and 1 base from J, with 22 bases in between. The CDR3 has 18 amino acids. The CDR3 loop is CASSRTGGTAGSNQPQHF. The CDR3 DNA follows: TGTGCCAGCAGCCGGACGGGGGGGACCGCGGGGAGCAATCAGCCCCAGCATTTT.

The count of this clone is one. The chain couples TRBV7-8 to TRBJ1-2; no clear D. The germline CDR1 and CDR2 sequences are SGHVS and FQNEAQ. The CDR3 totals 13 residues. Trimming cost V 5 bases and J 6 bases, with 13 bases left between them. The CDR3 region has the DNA TGTGCCAGCAGCCCCTCCCGCAGTAATGGCTACACCTTC. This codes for CASSPSRSNGYTF.

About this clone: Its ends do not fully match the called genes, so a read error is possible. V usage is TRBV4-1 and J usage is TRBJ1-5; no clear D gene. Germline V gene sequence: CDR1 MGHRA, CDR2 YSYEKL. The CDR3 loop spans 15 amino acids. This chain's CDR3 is CASSQREYSNQPQNF. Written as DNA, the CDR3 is TGCGCCAGCAGCCAGCGGGAGTATAGCAATCAGCCCCAGAATTTT.

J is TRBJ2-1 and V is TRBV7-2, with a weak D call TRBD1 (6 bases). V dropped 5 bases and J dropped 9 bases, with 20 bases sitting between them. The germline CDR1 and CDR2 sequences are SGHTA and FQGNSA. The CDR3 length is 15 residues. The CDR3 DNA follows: TGTGCCAGCAGCCTGGCTGGACAGTTAGGGGGTGAGCAGTTCTTC. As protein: CASSLAGQLGGEQFF. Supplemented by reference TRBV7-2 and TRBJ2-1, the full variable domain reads GAGVSQSPSNKVTEKGKDVELRCDPISGHTALYWYRQSLGQGLEFLIYFQGNSAPDKSGLPSDRFSAERTGGSVSTLTIQRTQQEDSAVYLCASSLAGQLGGEQFFGPGTRLTVL.

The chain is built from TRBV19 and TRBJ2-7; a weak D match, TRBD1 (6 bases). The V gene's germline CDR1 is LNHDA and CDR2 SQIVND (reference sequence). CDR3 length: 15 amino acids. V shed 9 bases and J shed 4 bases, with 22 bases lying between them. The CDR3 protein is CAREGPPGHGYEQYF. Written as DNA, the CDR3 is TGTGCCAGGGAAGGACCTCCGGGACACGGTTACGAGCAGTACTTC.

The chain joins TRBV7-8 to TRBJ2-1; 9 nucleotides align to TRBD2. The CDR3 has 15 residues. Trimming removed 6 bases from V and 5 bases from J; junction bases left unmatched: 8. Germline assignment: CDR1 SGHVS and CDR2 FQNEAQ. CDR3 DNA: TGTGCCAGCAGACCAGCCGGGACTAGCCACAATGAGCAGTTCTTC. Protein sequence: CASRPAGTSHNEQFF. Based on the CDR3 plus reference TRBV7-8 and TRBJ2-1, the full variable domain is GAGVSQSPRYKVAKRGQDVALRCDPISGHVSLFWYQQALGQGPEFLTYFQNEAQLDKSGLPSDRFFAERPEGSVSTLKIQRTQQEDSAVYLCASRPAGTSHNEQFFGPGTRLTVL.

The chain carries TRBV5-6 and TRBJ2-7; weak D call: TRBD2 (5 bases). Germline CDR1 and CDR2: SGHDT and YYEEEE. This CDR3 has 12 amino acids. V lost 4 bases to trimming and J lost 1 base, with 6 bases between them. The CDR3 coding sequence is TGTGCCAGCAGCCGGACTTCCTACGAGCAGTACTTC. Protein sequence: CASSRTSYEQYF.